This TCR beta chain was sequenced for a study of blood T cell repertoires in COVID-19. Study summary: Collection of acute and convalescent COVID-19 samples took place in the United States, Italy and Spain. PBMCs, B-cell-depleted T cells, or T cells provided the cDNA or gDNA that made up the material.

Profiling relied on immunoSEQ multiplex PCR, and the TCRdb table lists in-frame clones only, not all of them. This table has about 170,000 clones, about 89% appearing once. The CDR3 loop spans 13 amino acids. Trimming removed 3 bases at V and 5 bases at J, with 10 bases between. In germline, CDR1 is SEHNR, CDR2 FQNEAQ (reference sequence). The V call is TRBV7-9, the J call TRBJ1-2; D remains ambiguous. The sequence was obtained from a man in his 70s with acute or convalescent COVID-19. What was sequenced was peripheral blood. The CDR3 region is CASSLLSGYGYTF. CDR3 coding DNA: TGTGCCAGCAGCTTGTTAAGCGGGTATGGCTACACCTTC.